This T cell receptor beta chain was captured by sequencing in a study of breast tumors, draining lymph nodes, adjacent tissues listed by TCRdb under 2016. Concerning the study at large: TCR beta repertoires were compared across tumor, adjacent nontumor tissue and axillary lymph nodes obtained from breast cancer patients. In human breast cancer, the study set out to evaluate how tumor, surrounding tissue and draining lymph node repertoires relate to one another and whether T cells may move between these sites.

Sequencer: Illumina HiSeq 2000. TCR beta chain libraries were generated through multiplex PCR amplification. The amplified TCR beta chain products were analyzed by high-throughput sequencing. TCRdb redid the processing of the public reads, applying fastp at Q25 and MiXCR, and retained in-frame beta chains. Entries that share a CDR3 protein sequence are merged under the most common genes and DNA. Across this sample there are around 16,000 distinct CDR3 sequences, with 40% to 60% seen only once. 16% of the sample rests with the top ten. Overall results and qualifications from the work: Tumor and nontumor tissue repertoires were significantly more similar in luminal-like than in basal-like breast cancer. Rather than being directly demonstrated, the conclusion that tumor T cells originate in lymph nodes was presented as consistent with a hypothesis. The data were considered consistent with the idea that most tumor T cells come from the lymph node and then expand in tumor tissue. Tumors showed preferential V and J gene usage, and their T-cell repertoire diversity fell below that of lymph nodes yet above that of nontumor tissue.

As encoded in the germline V gene, CDR1 is SGHVS while CDR2 is FNYEAQ. Between the V and J ends, shortened by 5 bases and 6 bases respectively, the junction contains 14 bases. Taken from cysteine to phenylalanine, the CDR3 has 13 residues. CDR3 DNA is the only sequence kept; it has 39 bases, read in frame from the first base. Adjacent samples consisted of nontumor breast tissue surrounding the tumor. Remarks on this clonotype: The specificity of this receptor is unknown. Base qualities were left out, and no much larger clone turns up one base away.

The chain was built from TRBV7-6 and TRBJ2-7; the D gene cannot be resolved reliably. This receptor was obtained from a female donor with breast cancer. Some clones in this sample may be carry-over from other donors' samples. Sequencing used tumor-adjacent breast tissue. The nucleotide sequence is TGTGCCAGCAGCCTCACAGAGATGAGCGAGCAGTACTTC. Translation gives CASSLTEMSEQYF.